Listed here are 4 T cell receptor beta chains from one sample, sequenced in a study of Graves' ophthalmopathy and Graves' hyperthyroidism. RNA transcripts yielded amplified TCR beta CDR3 regions. RT-PCR with HTBI primers came first, then second-round multiplex PCR. MiXCR was run by TCRdb on the multiplex PCR reads, yielding one entry per CDR3 protein. This repertoire shows a few hundred thousand distinct CDR3 sequences, under 40% found once; its top ten account for about 4%. The sequencing sample was made of peripheral blood or thyroid tissue (not recorded which). All receptors derive from an adult man with Graves' hyperthyroidism.

This clonotype has just one count. The gene calls are TRBV7-3 and TRBJ2-4; D is unresolved. V was trimmed by 8 bases and J by 6 bases, leaving 8 bases between them. CDR3 size: 11 residues. In germline, CDR1 is SGHTA, CDR2 FQGTGA. CDR3 sequence: CASGPGNIQYF. For the CDR3, the DNA is TGTGCCAGCGGCCCAGGAAACATTCAGTACTTC. The entire variable domain, with the rest obtained from reference TRBV7-3 and TRBJ2-4, is as follows: GAGVSQTPSNKVTEKGKYVELRCDPISGHTALYWYRQSLGQGPEFLIYFQGTGAADDSGLPNDRFFAVRPEGSVSTLKIQRTERGDSAVYLCASGPGNIQYFGAGTRLSVL.

This clonotype showed up just a few times. At one end, the junction sequence differs from germline, possibly due to a read error. The chain uses TRBV2 and TRBJ1-1; 9 positions match TRBD1. CDR1 is SNHLY, CDR2 FYNNEI, per germline. The CDR3 runs to 14 residues. CDR3 region: CASSTTGGFTGAFF. The CDR3 bases are TGTGCCAGCAGCACGACAGGGGGTTTCACTGGAGCTTTCTTT.

In this sample, this clonotype turned up many times. Here the CDR3 DNA reads TGCAGTGCTAGAGAGGAGGCAGGGTGGGACTATGGCTACACCTTC. Translation gives CSAREEAGWDYGYTF. The V call is TRBV20-1, the J call TRBJ1-2; a weak D match, TRBD1 (5 bases). The CDR3 has 15 amino acids. Germline CDR1 reads DFQATT; CDR2 reads SNEGSKA (reference sequence). V dropped 0 bases and J dropped 3 bases, with 14 bases sitting between them.

This chain connects TRBV15 to TRBJ1-2; D is undetermined. The CDR3 length is 12 residues. The V end lost 0 bases, the J end lost 8 bases, and 7 bases lay between the germline ends. CDR1 LNHNV and CDR2 YYDKDF come from the germline V gene (reference sequence). CDR3 sequence: CATSRDYGGYTF. In nucleotides, the CDR3 is TGTGCCACCAGCAGAGATTACGGGGGCTACACCTTC.